Listed below are T cell receptor beta chains from one sample, sequenced in a study of CD8+CD57+ T cells in acquired aplastic anemia. A single record per CDR3 protein comes from TCRdb applying MiXCR to the reads. The repertoire includes hundreds of thousands of distinct CDR3 sequences, under 80% of them detected once, and under 5% sits in the top ten. The source material was sorted CD4+, CD8+, or CD8+CD57+ T cells (not recorded which) from PBMCs. The receptors shown here come from a human donor in good health, serving as a control. Each CDR3 is given with its conserved first and last residue. A D gene is named only where the DNA matches it firmly. Clone size, where shown, is once, few, many, or a class for clones that have expanded.

>NA|TRBD1|TRBJ1-5|TRBV19
TGTGCCAGTAGGGACAGGGTCTGCAAGCAGCCCCAGCATTTT
CASRDRVCKQPQHF
>NA|NA|TRBJ2-5|TRBV7-9
TGTGCCAGCAGCGACGGCGGGACAGAGACCCAGAACTTC
CASSDGGTETQNF
>NA|TRBD1|TRBJ2-7|TRBV5-1
TGCGCCAGCAGCTTGTTCGATCGAGCGGGACAGGGGGCCTACGAGCAGTACTTC
CASSLFDRAGQGAYEQYF
>NA|TRBD2|TRBJ2-5|TRBV7-3
TGTGCCAGCAGCTGTGCGGGGGGGGGGGCAGAGACTAAGTACTTC
CASSCAGGGAETKYF
>once|NA|TRBJ1-4|TRBV2
TGTGCCAGCAGTGTGGGGGGCGAAAAACTGATTTTT
CASSVGGEKLIF
>few|NA|TRBJ1-2|TRBV19
TGTGCCAGTAGTATATCAGGAAACTATGGCTACACCTTC
CASSISGNYGYTF
>NA|NA|TRBJ2-5|TRBV20-1
TGCAGTGCTAGAGATCCAGGGGCCACGGGGGAGACCCAGTACTTC
CSARDPGATGETQYF
>NA|TRBD1|TRBJ1-1|TRBV5-1
TGCGCCAGCTCCCAGACGGACAGGTCGAACACTGAAGCTCTCTTT
CASSQTDRSNTEALF
>NA|TRBD1|TRBJ1-4|TRBV10-1
TGCGCCAGCATCGTAGCGGACAGGGCTAATGAAAAACTGTTTTTT
CASIVADRANEKLFF
>NA|TRBD1|TRBJ2-7|TRBV12-3/TRBV12-4
TGTGCCGGGACAGGGACAGGGCAGACCTACGAGCAGTACTTC
CAGTGTGQTYEQYF
>many|NA|TRBJ1-2|TRBV12-3/TRBV12-4
TGTGCCAGCAGTTCCGATCAGGTGAGCATCGGCTACACCTTC
CASSSDQVSIGYTF
>NA|NA|TRBJ2-7|TRBV29-1
TGCTTCGTGGCACGGAGCCCCTACGAGCAGTACTTC
CFVARSPYEQYF
>many|NA|TRBJ1-1|TRBV3-1
TGTGCCAGCAGCCACGGGACTAACAGGCGCACTGAAGCTTTCTTT
CASSHGTNRRTEAFF
>NA|NA|TRBJ1-1|TRBV5-1
TGTGCCAGCAGCTTCGGCTGGGGGGAAACTGAAGCTTTCTTT
CASSFGWGETEAFF
>few|NA|TRBJ2-1|TRBV7-8
TGTGCCAGCAGCCGAAGATCAGCCTACAATGAGCAGTTCTTC
CASSRRSAYNEQFF
>many|NA|TRBJ1-6|TRBV3-2
TGTGCCAGCAGCCAAGACTGTGACCACTTT
CASSQDCDHF
>NA|NA|TRBJ1-2|TRBV19
TGTGCCATCAGCGTGGAAGGGTCCAGGTCTGGTGGCTACACCTTC
CAISVEGSRSGGYTF
>NA|NA|TRBJ1-2|TRBV19
TGTGCCAGTACCCAAGGGGACGGAACTGGCTACACCTTC
CASTQGDGTGYTF
>NA|NA|TRBJ1-1|TRBV7-2
NA
CASSFRAGKNCFLNTEAFF
>many|NA|TRBJ2-5|TRBV4-1
TGCGCCAGCAGCCAAGACTCGGACCTCCTGGCGGCCCAGTACTTC
CASSQDSDLLAAQYF
>NA|NA|TRBJ1-4|TRBV7-3
TGTGCCAGCAGGGCAAGGTGGTGGGGGCGTGAAAAACTGTTTTTT
CASRARWWGREKLFF
>NA|NA|TRBJ2-7|TRBV5-1
TGCGCCAGACCGGGGGTAGAATACTTC
CARPGVEYF
>NA|NA|TRBJ1-2|TRBV10-3
TGTGCCATCAGTGACTACGGGGACGATGGCTACACCTTC
CAISDYGDDGYTF
>NA|NA|TRBJ1-6|TRBV15
TGTGCCACCAGCAGAGCCCCTCTACGTCCGGGGAATCCACCCCTCCACTTT
CATSRAPLRPGNPPLHF
>many|NA|TRBJ1-2|TRBV15
TGTGCCACCAGCAGAGAGAATCCGGGGTATGGCTACACCTTC
CATSRENPGYGYTF
>NA|NA|TRBJ1-6|TRBV11-2
TGTGCCACCAGGTTAGCTCCGCAGGGCCTTAATTCACCCCTCCACTTT
CATRLAPQGLNSPLHF
>many|NA|TRBJ1-2|TRBV7-8
TGTGCCAGCAGCTTAGCGGCAGGCCAGGACGGCTACACCTTC
CASSLAAGQDGYTF
>NA|NA|TRBJ1-2|TRBV5-1
TGCGCCAGCAGCATGAACACCGGGGAGCGGTCTAACTATGGCTACACCTTC
CASSMNTGERSNYGYTF
>many|NA|TRBJ1-5|TRBV6-5
TGTGCCAGCAGTTCCCTCAATCAGCCCCAGCATTTT
CASSSLNQPQHF
>NA|NA|TRBJ2-1|TRBV15
TGTGCCAGCAGCAATAAGAGACAGAGAGACGATGAACAGTTCTTC
CASSNKRQRDDEQFF
>NA|NA|TRBJ2-7|TRBV5-1
TGCGCCAGCAGCTTGGACGGGACCCCCGGGCCATCGGAGCAGTACTTC
CASSLDGTPGPSEQYF